Below are 26 T cell receptor beta chains sequenced from a single sample in a study of cytomegalovirus exposure and HLA in healthy donors. The study ran its PCR with 60 Vbeta and 13 Jbeta primers. Only in-frame clones appear in the TCRdb table, and some are missing; sequencing was by immunoSEQ multiplex PCR. The sample consists of under 120,000 clones, roughly 71% of them appearing once. The source material was PBMCs. These receptors were obtained from a man aged 40-49 years in good health and CMV-seropositive.

There are a few counts of this clone. The chain combines TRBV4-3 with TRBJ2-3; TRBD2 might be the D (5 bases). Germline assignment: CDR1 LGHNA and CDR2 YSLEER. This CDR3 spans 15 amino acids. The V gene lost 2 bases and the J gene lost 3 bases, with 12 bases spanning the gap. CDR3 DNA sequence: TGCGCCAGCAGCCAAAACCGGGGTTTGACAGATACGCAGTATTTT. Translating gives CASSQNRGLTDTQYF.

This rearrangement joins TRBV5-1 to TRBJ2-7; 11 bases align to TRBD1. Germline CDR1 is SGHRS and CDR2 is YFSETQ. This CDR3 is built from 15 residues. With 4 bases clipped from V and 0 bases from J, the junction kept 3 bases outside the gene matches. DNA for the CDR3: TGCGCCAGCAGCGGAGGGACAGGGGGCTCCTACGAGCAGTACTTC. Residues: CASSGGTGGSYEQYF.

This clone was observed a few times. The chain employs TRBV6-5 and TRBJ1-1; 7 bases align to TRBD1. Germline V gene lookup returns CDR1 MNHEY and CDR2 SVGAGI. The V and J ends lost 7 bases and 4 bases, in that order; junction bases with no gene match: 3. CDR3 length: 12 residues. DNA for the CDR3: TGTGCCAGCATGACAGGGCCCACTGAAGCTTTCTTT. This sequence encodes CASMTGPTEAFF.

J is TRBJ2-3 and V is TRBV5-1; TRBD1 matches 7 bases. Losses at the gene ends were 4 bases for V and 0 bases for J; bases not matched to a gene: 5. CDR1 is SGHRS, CDR2 YFSETQ, per germline. This CDR3 has 15 amino acids. The CDR3 sequence: CASSPGTASTDTQYF. In DNA, the CDR3 is TGCGCCAGCAGCCCGGGGACAGCTAGCACAGATACGCAGTATTTT.

This clone was recorded at least ten times. A junction boundary mismatches the germline segment, possibly from a read error. This chain connects TRBV6-5 to TRBJ1-4, with 9 bases fitting TRBD1. CDR1 and CDR2 from the germline V gene are MNHEY and SVGAGI. CDR3 length: 14 residues. The CDR3 sequence is CASKPGTGSEKLFF. In nucleotides, the CDR3 is TGTGCTAGCAAACCCGGGACAGGGAGTGAAAAACTGTTTTTT.

V usage is TRBV28 and J usage is TRBJ2-2, with 7 bases aligning to TRBD1. J lost 8 bases, V lost 2 bases, and 11 bases had no gene match. The length of the CDR3 is 16 residues. Germline V CDR1 and CDR2: MDHEN, SYDVKM. CDR3 region: CASSLGPRGRLGELFF. The CDR3 nucleotides read TGTGCCAGCAGTTTAGGGCCCAGGGGGAGATTGGGGGAGCTGTTTTTT.

The chain has TRBV9 and TRBJ2-2, with a weak D call TRBD1 (6 bases). Germline CDR1 SGDLS, CDR2 YYNGEE. This CDR3 has 16 amino acids. Deletions cut 2 bases from V and 2 bases from J, with 13 bases between. The CDR3 spells CASSVTPGQNTGELFF. The DNA of the CDR3 is TGTGCCAGCAGCGTTACCCCGGGACAAAACACCGGGGAGCTGTTTTTT.

The V gene is TRBV2, the J gene TRBJ1-2; D perhaps matches TRBD1 (5 bases). The CDR3 runs 13 residues. CDR1 and CDR2 (germline): SNHLY, FYNNEI. Trimming removed 8 bases from V and 0 bases from J, with 10 bases in between. CDR3 in amino acids: CASRQTPNYGYTF. In nucleotides, the CDR3 is TGTGCCAGCCGACAGACACCTAACTATGGCTACACCTTC.

This sequence joins TRBV30 and TRBJ2-7, with D tentatively TRBD2 (6 bases). Germline CDR1 reads GTSNPN; CDR2 reads SVGIG (reference sequence). V lost 5 bases, J lost 0 bases, and 11 bases lay in between. There are 13 residues in the CDR3. The CDR3 protein is CAWAGGDSYEQYF. CDR3 bases: TGTGCCTGGGCGGGCGGGGACTCCTACGAGCAGTACTTC.

The rearrangement links TRBV29-1 to TRBJ2-3; tentative D call: TRBD1 (5 bases). The CDR3 is 13 residues long. Germline V gene lookup returns CDR1 SQVTM and CDR2 ANQGSEA. Trimming removed 4 bases at V and 5 bases at J, with 13 bases between. The CDR3, as DNA: TGCAGCGTTGTTCAGGGCATGGAAGATACGCAGTATTTT. This sequence encodes CSVVQGMEDTQYF.

The chain couples TRBV5-1 to TRBJ1-1; tentatively, D is TRBD1 (6 bases). This CDR3 is built from 12 residues. CDR1 and CDR2 from the germline V gene are SGHRS and YFSETQ. V lost 1 base, J lost 7 bases, and 8 bases lay in between. CDR3 amino acids: CASSLTGFEAFF. CDR3 in DNA: TGCGCCAGCAGCTTGACAGGGTTTGAAGCTTTCTTT.

The chain employs TRBV5-4 and TRBJ2-7, with D maybe TRBD2 (6 bases). Trimming took 4 bases from V and 7 from J, leaving 12 bases between them. The CDR3 extends over 12 amino acids. CDR1 is SGHNT and CDR2 is YYREEE in the germline V gene (reference sequence). CDR3 bases: TGTGCCAGCAGCCTGCGGCGGGGAGAGCAGTACTTC. Its protein product is CASSLRRGEQYF.

The CDR3 DNA sequence: TGCGCCAGCACCCTCGGGATAGGCACAGATACGCAGTATTTT. This codes for CASTLGIGTDTQYF. The rearrangement uses TRBV5-1 and TRBJ2-3, with a weak D call TRBD2 (5 bases). V was shortened by 6 bases and J by 1 base, with 12 bases between the two germline ends. Germline V gives CDR1 SGHRS, CDR2 YFSETQ. The CDR3 consists of 14 residues.

V gene TRBV19 combines with J gene TRBJ1-5; 10 bases fit TRBD1. Germline CDR1 reads LNHDA; CDR2 reads SQIVND (reference sequence). This CDR3 has 14 residues. The trim removed 8 bases at V and 4 bases at J, leaving 5 bases unmatched. For the CDR3, the DNA is TGTGCCAGTCAGCAGGGACAGGGGAATCAGCCCCAGCATTTT. Encoded protein: CASQQGQGNQPQHF.

This rearrangement joins TRBV13 to TRBJ2-5; TRBD2 matches 10 bases. The closer fit of TRBJ2-7 to the DNA end suggests the J call may be wrong. Germline V CDR1 and CDR2: PRHDT, FYEKMQ (reference sequence). The CDR3 length is 15 residues. DNA of the CDR3: TGTGCCAGCAGCTGGGTGACTAGCGGGTTATACGAGCAGTACTTC. It codes for CASSWVTSGLYEQYF.

The chain employs TRBV2 and TRBJ2-5; D is uncertain. V lost 1 base, J lost 1 base, and 10 bases lay in between. From germline, CDR1 is SNHLY and CDR2 FYNNEI. The CDR3 is 15 residues long. For the CDR3, the DNA is TGTGCCAGCAGTGAAGGAGACTTCGGCCAAGAGACCCAGTACTTC. This gives the protein CASSEGDFGQETQYF.

This rearrangement joins TRBV6-5 to TRBJ2-2; 9 bases are a match to TRBD2. The germline V gene encodes CDR1 MNHEY and CDR2 SVGAGI. The J segment lost 4 bases and the V segment lost 3 bases, leaving 3 bases of the junction unmatched. The CDR3 runs to 15 residues. This CDR3 is CASSYGTSSTGELFF. CDR3 bases: TGTGCCAGCAGTTATGGGACTAGCAGCACCGGGGAGCTGTTTTTT.

The chain's CDR3 is CASSGGTWNQPQHF. CDR3 sequence (DNA): TGCGCCAGCAGTGGGGGGACTTGGAATCAGCCCCAGCATTTT. The gene calls are TRBV10-1 and TRBJ1-5, with TRBD1 as a possible D gene (5 bases). CDR1 WNHNN and CDR2 SYGVQD come from the germline V gene (reference sequence). The CDR3 is made up of 14 amino acids. V was cut by 4 bases and J by 4 bases, with 11 bases left in between.

The gene calls are TRBV11-2 and TRBJ2-7; tentatively, D is TRBD1 (5 bases). V was pared by 3 bases and J by 5 bases, with 11 bases between. Germline CDR1 reads SGHAT; CDR2 reads FQNNGV. There are 13 residues in the CDR3. For the CDR3, the DNA is TGTGCCAGCAGCTTTATCCAGGGTAACGAGCAGTACGTC. The encoded protein is CASSFIQGNEQYV.

As regards this clone: The identical CDR3 is also encoded by other nucleotide sequences in the sample. The chain carries TRBV27 and TRBJ1-5, with 9 bases fitting TRBD1. V lost 8 bases to trimming and J lost 0 bases; unmatched junction nucleotides: 14. Germline V gene lookup returns CDR1 MNHEY and CDR2 SMNVEV (reference sequence). The CDR3 contains 18 residues. The CDR3, as DNA: TGTGCCAGCGCCCGGGACAGGGAAGATCTCTATAGCAATCAGCCCCAGCATTTT. Residues: CASARDREDLYSNQPQHF.

The chain combines TRBV10-3 with TRBJ1-1, with 8 bases matching TRBD1. V trimming: 10 bases; J trimming: 2 bases; junction bases outside the gene matches: 6. This CDR3 has 13 residues. Looked up from germline, CDR1 is ENHRY and CDR2 is SYGVKD. CDR3 DNA: TGTGCCACCTCAGGGGGCGAAAACACTGAAGCTTTCTTT. This translates into CATSGGENTEAFF.

This clone was seen a single time. This rearrangement joins TRBV7-6 to TRBJ2-2; TRBD2 agrees at 7 bases. Germline-derived CDR1 and CDR2 are SGHVS and FNYEAQ. J gave up 2 bases and V 8 bases, and 11 bases lay outside the gene matches. The CDR3 loop spans 16 amino acids. This chain's CDR3 is CASAAGGILNTGELFF. The CDR3 nucleotides are TGTGCCAGCGCCGCCGGGGGGATATTAAACACCGGGGAGCTGTTTTTT.

Worth noting for this clone: Other DNA sequences of this sample code for an identical CDR3. The chain couples TRBV5-6 to TRBJ1-2; no clear D. Germline lookup yields CDR1 SGHDT and CDR2 YYEEEE. V was clipped by 2 bases and J by 4 bases, with 6 bases between them. This CDR3 region has 12 residues. The CDR3: CASSLDFYGYTF. In DNA, the CDR3 is TGTGCCAGCAGCTTAGACTTCTATGGCTACACCTTC.

The chain has TRBV4-2 and TRBJ2-5; 13 bases align to TRBD2. Per germline, CDR1 LGHNA and CDR2 YNFKEQ. This CDR3 is built from 17 residues. V shed 0 bases and J 2 bases; nucleotides not matched to a gene: 3. This CDR3 is CASSQDGLAGVQETQYF. DNA of the CDR3: TGTGCCAGCAGCCAAGACGGACTAGCGGGGGTTCAAGAGACCCAGTACTTC.

V gene TRBV27 combines with J gene TRBJ1-1; D is perhaps TRBD1 (5 bases). Looked up from germline, CDR1 is MNHEY and CDR2 is SMNVEV (reference sequence). The CDR3 runs 14 residues. V was cut by 6 bases and J by 4 bases, with 15 bases left in between. CDR3: CASSPIGGSTEAFF. As DNA, the CDR3 is TGTGCCAGCAGCCCCATCGGGGGGAGCACTGAAGCTTTCTTT.

The chain employs TRBV15 and TRBJ1-1, with D perhaps matching TRBD1 (5 bases). V was cut by 0 bases and J by 4 bases, with 15 bases left in between. CDR1 and CDR2 (germline): LNHNV, YYDKDF (reference sequence). There are 16 residues in the CDR3. The CDR3 DNA is TGTGCCACCAGCAGAGAGAGGACAACGAAGGGCACTGAAGCTTTCTTT. This translates into CATSRERTTKGTEAFF.